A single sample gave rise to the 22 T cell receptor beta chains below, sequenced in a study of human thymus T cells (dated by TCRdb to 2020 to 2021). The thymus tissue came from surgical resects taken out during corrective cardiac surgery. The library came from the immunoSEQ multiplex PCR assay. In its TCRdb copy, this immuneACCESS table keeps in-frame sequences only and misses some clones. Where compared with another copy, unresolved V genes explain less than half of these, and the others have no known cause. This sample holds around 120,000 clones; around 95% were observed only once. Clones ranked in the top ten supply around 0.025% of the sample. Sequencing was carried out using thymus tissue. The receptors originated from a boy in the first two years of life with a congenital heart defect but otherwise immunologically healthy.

CDR3 DNA sequence: TGTGCCAGCGGGGGACAGGGGGCTTCTGAGCAGTACTTC. This gives the protein CASGGQGASEQYF. The chain has TRBV6-5 and TRBJ2-7, with 12 bases identical to TRBD1. The CDR3 extends over 13 amino acids. Germline V gene lookup returns CDR1 MNHEY and CDR2 SVGAGI. V trimming: 8 bases; J trimming: 7 bases; junction bases outside the gene matches: 6.

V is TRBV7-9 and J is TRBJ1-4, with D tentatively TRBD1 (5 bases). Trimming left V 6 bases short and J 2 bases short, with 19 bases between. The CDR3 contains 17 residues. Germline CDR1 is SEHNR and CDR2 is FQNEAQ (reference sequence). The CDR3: CASSRGKGRGTNEKLFF. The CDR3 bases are TGTGCCAGCAGTCGGGGGAAGGGGCGAGGGACTAATGAAAAACTGTTTTTT.

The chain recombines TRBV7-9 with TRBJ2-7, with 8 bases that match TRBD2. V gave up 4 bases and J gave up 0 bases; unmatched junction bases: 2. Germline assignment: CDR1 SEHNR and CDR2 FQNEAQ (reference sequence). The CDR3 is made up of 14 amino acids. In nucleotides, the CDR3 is TGTGCCAGCAGCTCCGGGACTAGCTCCTACGAGCAGTACTTC. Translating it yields CASSSGTSSYEQYF.

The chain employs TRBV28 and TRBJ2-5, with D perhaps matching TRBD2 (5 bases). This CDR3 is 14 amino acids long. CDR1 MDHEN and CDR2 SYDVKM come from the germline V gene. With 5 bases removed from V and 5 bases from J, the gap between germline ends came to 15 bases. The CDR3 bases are TGTGCCAGCAGTACACGGACTGCCGGGGAGACCCAGTACTTC. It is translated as CASSTRTAGETQYF.

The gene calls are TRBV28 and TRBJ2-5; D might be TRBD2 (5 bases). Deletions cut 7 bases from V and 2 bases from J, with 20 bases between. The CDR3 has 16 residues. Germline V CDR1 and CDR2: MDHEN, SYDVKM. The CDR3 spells CASTLGGIGHQETQYF. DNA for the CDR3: TGTGCCAGCACCCTAGGAGGAATCGGGCATCAAGAGACCCAGTACTTC. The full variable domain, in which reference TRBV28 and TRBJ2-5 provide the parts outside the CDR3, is DVKVTQSSRYLVKRTGEKVFLECVQDMDHENMFWYRQDPGLGLRLIYFSYDVKMKEKGDIPEGYSVSREKKERFSLILESASTNQTSMYLCASTLGGIGHQETQYFGPGTRLLVL.

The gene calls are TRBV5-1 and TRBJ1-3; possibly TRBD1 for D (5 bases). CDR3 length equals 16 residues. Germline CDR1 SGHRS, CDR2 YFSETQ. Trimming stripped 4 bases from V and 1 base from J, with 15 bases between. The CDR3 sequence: CASSLVGRGSGNTIYF. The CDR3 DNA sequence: TGCGCCAGCAGCCTGGTGGGGAGGGGTTCTGGAAACACCATATATTTT.

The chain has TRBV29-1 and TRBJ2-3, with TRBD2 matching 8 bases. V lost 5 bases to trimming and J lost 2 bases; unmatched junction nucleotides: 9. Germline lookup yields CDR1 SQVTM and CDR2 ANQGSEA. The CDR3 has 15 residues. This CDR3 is CSVRIRGGTTDTQYF. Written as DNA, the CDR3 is TGCAGCGTTCGAATACGGGGGGGGACCACAGATACGCAGTATTTT.

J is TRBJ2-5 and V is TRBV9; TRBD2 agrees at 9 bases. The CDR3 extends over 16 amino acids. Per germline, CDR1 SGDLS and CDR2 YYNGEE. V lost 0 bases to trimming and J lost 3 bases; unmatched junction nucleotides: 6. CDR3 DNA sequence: TGTGCCAGCAGCGTAGGTCTAGCGGGGCCGAAAGAGACCCAGTACTTC. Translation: CASSVGLAGPKETQYF.

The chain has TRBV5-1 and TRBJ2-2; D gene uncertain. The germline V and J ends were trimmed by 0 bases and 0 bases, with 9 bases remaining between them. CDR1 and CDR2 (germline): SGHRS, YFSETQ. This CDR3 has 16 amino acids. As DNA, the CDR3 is TGCGCCAGCAGCTTGGTGCAGCGAACGAACACCGGGGAGCTGTTTTTT. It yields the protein CASSLVQRTNTGELFF. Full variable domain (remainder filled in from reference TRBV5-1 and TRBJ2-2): KAGVTQTPRYLIKTRGQQVTLSCSPISGHRSVSWYQQTPGQGLQFLFEYFSETQRNKGNFPGRFSGRQFSNSRSEMNVSTLELGDSALYLCASSLVQRTNTGELFFGEGSRLTVL.

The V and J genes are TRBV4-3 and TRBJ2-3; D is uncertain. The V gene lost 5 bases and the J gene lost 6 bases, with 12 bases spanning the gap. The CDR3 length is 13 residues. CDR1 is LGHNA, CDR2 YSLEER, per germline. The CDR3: CASSVRPTDTQYF. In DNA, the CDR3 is TGCGCCAGCAGCGTCCGACCAACGGATACGCAGTATTTT.

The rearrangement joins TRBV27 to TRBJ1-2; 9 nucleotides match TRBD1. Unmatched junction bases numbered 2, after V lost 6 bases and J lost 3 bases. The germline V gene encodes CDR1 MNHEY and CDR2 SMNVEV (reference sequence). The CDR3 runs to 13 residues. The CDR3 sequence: CASSDRGDYGYTF. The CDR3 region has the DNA TGTGCCAGCAGCGACAGGGGGGACTATGGCTACACCTTC.

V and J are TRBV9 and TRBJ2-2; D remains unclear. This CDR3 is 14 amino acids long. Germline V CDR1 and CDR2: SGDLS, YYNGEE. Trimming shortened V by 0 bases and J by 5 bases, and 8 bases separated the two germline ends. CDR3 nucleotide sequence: TGTGCCAGCAGCGTAGGATCCGGTACCGGGGAGCTGTTTTTT. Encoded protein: CASSVGSGTGELFF.

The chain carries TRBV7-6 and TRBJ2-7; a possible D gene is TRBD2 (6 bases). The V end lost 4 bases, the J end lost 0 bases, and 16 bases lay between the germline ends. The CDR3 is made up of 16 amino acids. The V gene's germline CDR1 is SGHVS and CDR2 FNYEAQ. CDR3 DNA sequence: TGTGCCAGCAGCTCCACCCTAGCGCCGAGCTCCTACGAGCAGTACTTC. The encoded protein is CASSSTLAPSSYEQYF.

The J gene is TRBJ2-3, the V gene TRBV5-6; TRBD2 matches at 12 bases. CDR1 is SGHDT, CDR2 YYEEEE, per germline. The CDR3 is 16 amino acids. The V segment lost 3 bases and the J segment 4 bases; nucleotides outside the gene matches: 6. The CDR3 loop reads CASSSSSGGAPDTQYF. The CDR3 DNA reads TGTGCCAGCAGCTCCTCTAGCGGGGGGGCCCCAGATACGCAGTATTTT.

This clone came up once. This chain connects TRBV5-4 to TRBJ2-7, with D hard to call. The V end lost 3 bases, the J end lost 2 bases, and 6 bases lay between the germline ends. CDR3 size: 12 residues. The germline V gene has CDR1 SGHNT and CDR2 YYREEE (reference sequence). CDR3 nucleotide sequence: TGTGCCAGCAGCTCCAGACCCTACGAGCAGTACTTC. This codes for CASSSRPYEQYF.

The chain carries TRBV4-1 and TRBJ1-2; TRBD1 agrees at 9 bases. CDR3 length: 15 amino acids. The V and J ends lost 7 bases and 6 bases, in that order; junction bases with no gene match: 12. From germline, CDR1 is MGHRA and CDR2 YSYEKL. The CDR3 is CASNNRDRVDDGYTF. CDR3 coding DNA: TGCGCCAGCAATAACCGGGACAGGGTAGATGATGGCTACACCTTC.

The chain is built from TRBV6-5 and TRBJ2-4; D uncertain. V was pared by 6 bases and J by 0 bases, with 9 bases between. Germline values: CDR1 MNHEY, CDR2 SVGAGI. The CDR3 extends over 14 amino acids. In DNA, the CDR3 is TGTGCCAGCAGAGCTATAGCAGCCAAAAACATTCAGTACTTC. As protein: CASRAIAAKNIQYF.

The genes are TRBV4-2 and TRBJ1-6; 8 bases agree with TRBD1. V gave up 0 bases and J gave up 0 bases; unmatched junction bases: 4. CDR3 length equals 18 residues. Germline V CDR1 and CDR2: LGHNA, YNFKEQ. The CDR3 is CASSQDQGASSYNSPLHF. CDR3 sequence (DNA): TGTGCCAGCAGCCAAGATCAGGGGGCAAGCTCCTATAATTCACCCCTCCACTTT.

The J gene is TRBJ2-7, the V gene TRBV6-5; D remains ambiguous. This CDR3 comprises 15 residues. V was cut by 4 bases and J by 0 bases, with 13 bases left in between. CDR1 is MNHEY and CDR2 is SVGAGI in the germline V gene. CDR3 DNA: TGTGCCAGCAGTTCGCGACGTTCCCTCTCCTACGAGCAGTACTTC. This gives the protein CASSSRRSLSYEQYF.

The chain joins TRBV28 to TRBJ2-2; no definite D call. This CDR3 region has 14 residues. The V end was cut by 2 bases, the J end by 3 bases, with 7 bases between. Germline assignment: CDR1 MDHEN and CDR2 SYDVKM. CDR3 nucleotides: TGTGCCAGCAGTTTACACAGAGACACCGGGGAGCTGTTTTTT. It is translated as CASSLHRDTGELFF.

Written as DNA, the CDR3 is TGTGCCAGTAGTCCCCGTATGGGGGAAAAAGTACGAAGCTCCTACAATGAGCAGTTCTTC. Translated, it gives CASSPRMGEKVRSSYNEQFF. The rearrangement joins TRBV19 to TRBJ2-1, with D tentatively TRBD1 or TRBD2 (5 bases each). Germline CDR1 reads LNHDA; CDR2 reads SQIVND (reference sequence). Trimming took 5 bases from V and 0 from J, leaving 26 bases between them. The CDR3 consists of 20 residues.

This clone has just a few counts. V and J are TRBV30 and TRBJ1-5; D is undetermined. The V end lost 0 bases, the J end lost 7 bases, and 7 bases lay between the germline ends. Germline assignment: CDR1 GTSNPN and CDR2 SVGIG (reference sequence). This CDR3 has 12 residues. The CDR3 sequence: CAWSVTGQPQHF. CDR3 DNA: TGTGCCTGGAGTGTAACGGGACAGCCCCAGCATTTT.